The source of this T cell receptor (beta chain) is a study of regulatory T cells in long-lasting Graves disease. With 6 bases removed from V and 6 bases from J, the gap between germline ends came to 20 bases. This CDR3 is built from 16 residues. The germline V gene encodes CDR1 MDHEN and CDR2 SYDVKM. Sequencing libraries for TCR beta were prepared with iRepertoire HTBI primers and Arm-PCR of CDR3 regions. TCRdb redid the calling of the multiplex PCR reads with MiXCR, one entry per CDR3 protein. The sample has hundreds of thousands of distinct CDR3 sequences, 15% to 20% seen once; the top ten hold 25%. This clonotype was observed at least ten times. Time point meaning: newly diagnosed GD, antithyroid drugs for less than 3 months. From RNA extracted from PBMCs, the TCR library was made. The same specimen was also included in a second study, on T cells in Graves' hyperthyroidism and ophthalmopathy.

This receptor was taken from a woman aged 35 to 59 with Graves disease. The specimen comprised peripheral blood mononuclear cells (PBMCs), sampled at new diagnosis, from a patient treated with antithyroid drugs. The V and J genes are TRBV28 and TRBJ2-2; D possibly matches TRBD1 or TRBD2 (6 bases each). CDR3 in amino acids: CASSWGASTIAGELFF. In DNA form, the CDR3 reads TGTGCCAGCAGCTGGGGGGCTAGCACGATCGCCGGGGAGCTGTTTTTT.